These 25 T cell receptor beta chains were sequenced from one sample in a study of T cell changes during pregnancy in multiple sclerosis. Measured with immunoSEQ multiplex PCR; TCRdb has only the in-frame clones, and not every one. The data contain fewer than 80,000 clones, around 92% of them singletons. Sequencing was performed on peripheral blood, taken in the third trimester of pregnancy. The source is a female donor in good health, enrolled as a control in a pregnancy study.

The chain couples TRBV27 to TRBJ2-1, with a tentative D call TRBD2 (5 bases). V was clipped by 2 bases and J by 0 bases, with 5 bases between them. Germline V gives CDR1 MNHEY, CDR2 SMNVEV (reference sequence). This CDR3 is 14 amino acids long. DNA of the CDR3: TGTGCCAGCAGTTTAGCGGGCTCCTACAATGAGCAGTTCTTC. It yields the protein CASSLAGSYNEQFF.

The chain employs TRBV6-6 and TRBJ2-5; 9 bases match TRBD2. V lost 4 bases and J lost 5; bases outside the gene matches: 5. The CDR3 spans 14 residues. Germline CDR1 is MNHNY and CDR2 is SVGAGI (reference sequence). This CDR3 is CASSFAGGRETQYF. As DNA, the CDR3 is TGTGCCAGCAGTTTCGCGGGGGGGCGTGAGACCCAGTACTTC.

The chain combines TRBV7-8 with TRBJ1-5, with TRBD1 matching 9 bases. The germline V gene has CDR1 SGHVS and CDR2 FQNEAQ. V lost 8 bases, J lost 5 bases, and 4 bases stayed unmatched. There are 13 residues in the CDR3. The CDR3 here is CASRDRGDQPQHF. The CDR3 DNA reads as TGTGCCAGCCGCGACAGGGGGGATCAGCCCCAGCATTTT.

J is TRBJ2-7 and V is TRBV11-2, with 9 nucleotides matching TRBD2. V was pared by 5 bases and J by 3 bases, with 5 bases of the junction left unmatched. CDR1 SGHAT and CDR2 FQNNGV come from the germline V gene. This CDR3 has 14 residues. For the CDR3, the DNA is TGTGCCAGCAGCGTTAGCGGGAGTGTCTACGAGCAGTACTTC. This gives the protein CASSVSGSVYEQYF.

The genes are TRBV2 and TRBJ2-5; 7 bases fit TRBD1. The J call may be wrong; the DNA end is better matched by TRBJ2-7. Germline V gene lookup returns CDR1 SNHLY and CDR2 FYNNEI. The CDR3 is made up of 16 amino acids. CDR3 in DNA: TGTGCCAGCAGTGAACTTACCCTGACAGGGCTCGACGAGCAGTACTTC. Its translation is CASSELTLTGLDEQYF.

This chain links TRBV7-6 with TRBJ2-5; D possibly corresponds to TRBD2 (6 bases). Trimming stripped 5 bases from V and 3 bases from J, with 10 bases between. Looked up from germline, CDR1 is SGHVS and CDR2 is FNYEAQ. The CDR3 has 13 residues. CDR3 protein: CASSHGGEETQYF. CDR3 nucleotide sequence: TGTGCCAGCAGCCACGGGGGAGAAGAGACCCAGTACTTC.

The chain links TRBV30 to TRBJ1-2; a weak D match, TRBD1 (5 bases). Trimming shortened V by 4 bases and J by 6 bases, and 18 bases separated the two germline ends. CDR3 size: 14 residues. Germline CDR1 and CDR2: GTSNPN and SVGIG (reference sequence). CDR3 in amino acids: CAWTLQWGAHGYTF. For the CDR3, the DNA is TGTGCCTGGACACTCCAGTGGGGCGCTCATGGCTACACCTTC.

The rearrangement uses TRBV29-1 and TRBJ2-7, with 7 bases that match TRBD2. CDR1 and CDR2 (germline): SQVTM, ANQGSEA. The length of the CDR3 is 11 residues. Trimming cost V 1 base and J 7 bases; bases outside gene matches: 1. CDR3 in DNA: TGCAGCGTTGAAGTGCGGGGGGAGCAGTACTTC. It yields the protein CSVEVRGEQYF.

V usage is TRBV5-5 and J usage is TRBJ1-5; D remains unclear. This CDR3 has 14 amino acids. CDR1 and CDR2 from the germline V gene are SGHKS and YYEKEE (reference sequence). The V end lost 0 bases, the J end lost 6 bases, and 10 bases lay between the germline ends. CDR3 DNA: TGTGCCAGCAGCTTGGAGAGGGAGCCTCAGCCCCAGCATTTT. This gives the protein CASSLEREPQPQHF. Supplemented by reference TRBV5-5 and TRBJ1-5, the full variable domain reads DAGVTQSPTHLIKTRGQQVTLRCSPISGHKSVSWYQQVLGQGPQFIFQYYEKEERGRGNFPDRFSARQFPNYSSELNVNALLLGDSALYLCASSLEREPQPQHFGDGTRLSIL.

The chain recombines TRBV28 with TRBJ1-2, with TRBD1 matching over 7 bases. CDR1 is MDHEN and CDR2 is SYDVKM in the germline V gene. The CDR3 contains 15 residues. J lost 2 bases, V lost 2 bases, and 5 bases had no gene match. The CDR3 DNA reads TGTGCCAGCAGTTTAACGAGACAGGGCAACTATGGCTACACCTTC. It specifies CASSLTRQGNYGYTF.

The sample holds a few counts of this clone. The gene calls are TRBV5-1 and TRBJ2-5, with a tentative D call TRBD1 (6 bases). Germline V gives CDR1 SGHRS, CDR2 YFSETQ. Trimming took off 1 base at V and 2 bases at J, with 12 bases between the two ends. The CDR3 loop spans 15 amino acids. DNA of the CDR3: TGCGCCAGCAGCTTGCAACCTAGGGGGCAAGAGACCCAGTACTTC. It translates to CASSLQPRGQETQYF. Based on the CDR3 plus reference TRBV5-1 and TRBJ2-5, the full variable domain is KAGVTQTPRYLIKTRGQQVTLSCSPISGHRSVSWYQQTPGQGLQFLFEYFSETQRNKGNFPGRFSGRQFSNSRSEMNVSTLELGDSALYLCASSLQPRGQETQYFGPGTRLLVL.

The V call is TRBV28, the J call TRBJ2-7; tentatively, D is TRBD2 (6 bases). The CDR3 is made up of 17 amino acids. Trimming removed 1 base from V and 2 bases from J, with 18 bases in between. The germline V gene encodes CDR1 MDHEN and CDR2 SYDVKM. Here the CDR3 reads CASSLYPASGRPYEQYF. CDR3 in DNA: TGTGCCAGCAGTTTATATCCTGCGAGCGGGCGACCCTACGAGCAGTACTTC.

This chain links TRBV7-9 with TRBJ1-3; 8 bases map to TRBD1. Germline CDR1 is SEHNR and CDR2 is FQNEAQ (reference sequence). The length of the CDR3 is 16 residues. With V trimmed by 1 base and J by 1 base, 3 bases remained unmatched. The CDR3 here is CASSLGGQVSGNTIYF. The DNA of the CDR3 is TGTGCCAGCAGCTTAGGGGGACAGGTATCTGGAAACACCATATATTTT.

This chain links TRBV5-1 with TRBJ2-7; TRBD2 matches at 8 bases. The CDR3 has 16 amino acids. Germline CDR1 reads SGHRS; CDR2 reads YFSETQ. The V segment lost 4 bases and the J segment 3 bases; nucleotides outside the gene matches: 12. CDR3 sequence: CASSPEAGTRGYEQYF. The CDR3 bases are TGCGCCAGCAGCCCAGAAGCCGGGACTAGAGGCTACGAGCAGTACTTC.

V is TRBV7-2 and J is TRBJ2-5; 8 nucleotides line up with TRBD1. The trim removed 6 bases at V and 5 bases at J, leaving 5 bases unmatched. Germline V lookup: CDR1 SGHTA, CDR2 FQGNSA. This CDR3 spans 13 amino acids. The CDR3 bases are TGTGCCAGCAGTGCAGGGGGCTGGGAGACCCAGTACTTC. As protein: CASSAGGWETQYF.

V usage is TRBV2 and J usage is TRBJ1-2; maybe TRBD1 (5 bases). Germline V gene data show CDR1 as SNHLY and CDR2 as FYNNEI. The V and J ends lost 4 bases and 4 bases respectively, with 10 bases between them. CDR3 length: 13 residues. The CDR3 DNA reads TGTGCCAGCAGTGGTAACAGGTTCTATGGCTACACCTTC. This encodes CASSGNRFYGYTF.

The chain employs TRBV7-8 and TRBJ2-5; TRBD1 might be the D (6 bases). Per the germline V gene, CDR1 is SGHVS and CDR2 is FQNEAQ. The CDR3 is made up of 14 amino acids. V lost 5 bases and J 4 bases, leaving 14 bases between the germline ends. This CDR3 reads CASSLGQSPETQYF. Here the CDR3 DNA reads TGTGCCAGCAGCCTCGGACAGTCCCCAGAGACCCAGTACTTC.

The V call is TRBV19, the J call TRBJ2-7; D remains unclear. Trimming shortened V by 6 bases and J by 5 bases, and 17 bases separated the two germline ends. The CDR3 contains 14 residues. Per the germline V gene, CDR1 is LNHDA and CDR2 is SQIVND (reference sequence). The CDR3 is CASSIPVSPNEQYF. The CDR3 DNA reads as TGTGCCAGTAGCATTCCGGTCTCCCCCAACGAGCAGTACTTC.

As DNA, the CDR3 is TGCGCCAGCAGCTCCGACAGGGGCTTGTCACCCCTCCACTTT. Translated: CASSSDRGLSPLHF. The chain uses TRBV5-1 and TRBJ1-6; 8 bases agree with TRBD1. Germline V gene lookup returns CDR1 SGHRS and CDR2 YFSETQ. V shed 3 bases and J 10 bases; nucleotides not matched to a gene: 6. The CDR3 runs to 14 residues.

V and J are TRBV27 and TRBJ2-1; 10 nucleotides align to TRBD2. J was trimmed by 7 bases and V by 6 bases; bases with no gene match: 9. Per germline, CDR1 MNHEY and CDR2 SMNVEV (reference sequence). The CDR3 contains 15 residues. The DNA of the CDR3 is TGTGCCAGCAGGACCTCTAGCGGGAGAACGAATGAGCAGTTCTTC. Amino acids: CASRTSSGRTNEQFF.

This chain links TRBV6-5 with TRBJ1-2; a weak D match, TRBD1 (6 bases). Trimming took off 4 bases at V and 8 bases at J, with 14 bases between the two ends. Per the germline V gene, CDR1 is MNHEY and CDR2 is SVGAGI. The CDR3 is made up of 13 amino acids. The DNA for the CDR3 is TGTGCCAGCAGTTCCACAGGGAAGGGAGGCTACACCTTC. Amino acid sequence: CASSSTGKGGYTF.

The chain joins TRBV7-8 to TRBJ1-5; a possible D gene is TRBD1 (6 bases). The CDR3 covers 14 residues. Germline V gives CDR1 SGHVS, CDR2 FQNEAQ. Trimming shortened V by 2 bases and J by 9 bases, and 14 bases separated the two germline ends. CDR3: CASSLRAGARPQHF. CDR3 DNA sequence: TGTGCCAGCAGCTTAAGGGCGGGGGCGCGGCCCCAGCATTTT.

The rearrangement joins TRBV30 to TRBJ2-1; 9 bases are shared with TRBD1. Trimming removed 4 bases from V and 2 bases from J; junction bases left unmatched: 3. Looked up from germline, CDR1 is GTSNPN and CDR2 is SVGIG (reference sequence). The CDR3 contains 14 residues. The CDR3 DNA reads as TGTGCCTGGACCACAGGGGGCCCCTACAATGAGCAGTTCTTC. Translating it yields CAWTTGGPYNEQFF.

This chain links TRBV15 with TRBJ2-3; perhaps TRBD1 as D (5 bases). The CDR3 loop spans 15 amino acids. Per germline, CDR1 LNHNV and CDR2 YYDKDF (reference sequence). V gave up 2 bases and J gave up 2 bases, with 11 bases separating them. CDR3 in amino acids: CATSRPRGDTDTQYF. As DNA, the CDR3 is TGTGCCACCAGCAGACCAAGGGGTGACACAGATACGCAGTATTTT.

The count of this clone is one. J is TRBJ2-2 and V is TRBV6-4; 7 bases are shared with TRBD1. With V trimmed by 3 bases and J by 5 bases, 0 bases remained unmatched. The CDR3 is 13 residues long. Germline loops: CDR1 MRHNA, CDR2 SNTAGT. The CDR3: CASSETGTGELFF. For the CDR3, the DNA is TGTGCCAGCAGTGAGACAGGGACCGGGGAGCTGTTTTTT.